Below are 16 T cell receptor beta chains sequenced from a single sample in a study of immune characterization of retroperitoneal liposarcoma. TCRdb called the PCR reads again in MiXCR, with one record for every CDR3 protein. The sample records roughly 10,000 distinct CDR3 sequences, around 28% being singletons. Sample: tumor tissue. Receptor source: a male donor with retroperitoneal liposarcoma.

This rearrangement joins TRBV25-1 to TRBJ2-3, with TRBD2 as a possible D gene (5 bases). Germline V gene data show CDR1 as MGHDK and CDR2 as SYGVNS. CDR3 size: 18 residues. V lost 1 base and J 4 bases, leaving 21 bases between the germline ends. This CDR3 is CASSELPGLARGPDTQYF. For the CDR3, the DNA is TGTGCCAGCAGTGAATTGCCGGGGTTAGCGCGAGGCCCAGATACGCAGTATTTT.

The chain uses TRBV11-3 and TRBJ2-1; 9 bases align to TRBD2. V lost 0 bases to trimming and J lost 8 bases; unmatched junction nucleotides: 8. This CDR3 region has 16 residues. CDR1 and CDR2 (germline): SGHNT, YENEEA. CDR3 amino acids: CASSLELAGDGDEQFF. The CDR3 DNA sequence: TGTGCCAGCAGCTTAGAATTAGCGGGAGACGGCGATGAGCAGTTCTTC.

V gene TRBV5-1 combines with J gene TRBJ2-4, with a weak D call TRBD2 (5 bases). The V gene lost 2 bases and the J gene lost 13 bases, with 22 bases spanning the gap. The CDR3 runs 15 residues. Germline V CDR1 and CDR2: SGHRS, YFSETQ. CDR3 residues: CASSFSADTMNEQYF. Written as DNA, the CDR3 is TGCGCCAGCAGCTTTTCAGCGGATACAATGAATGAGCAGTACTTC.

By share, this clonotype counts as medium-sized. The rearrangement uses TRBV6-1 and TRBJ2-1; D may be TRBD2 (5 bases). CDR3 size: 14 residues. From germline, CDR1 is MNHNS and CDR2 SASEGT. Trimming left V 6 bases short and J 10 bases short, with 19 bases between. CDR3 in DNA: TGTGCCAGCAGCGGTACTAGAGGACCCTACGAGCAGTTCTTC. Translation: CASSGTRGPYEQFF.

V gene TRBV7-2 combines with J gene TRBJ2-5; the match to TRBD2 covers 9 bases. The J call is uncertain, as TRBJ2-1 better fits the DNA end. Germline CDR1 reads SGHTA; CDR2 reads FQGNSA. This CDR3 has 16 residues. CDR3 in DNA: TGTGCCAGCAGCTTAGAGTCTCCAGCGGGAGGACAGACCCAGTTCTTC. It translates to CASSLESPAGGQTQFF.

The chain couples TRBV6-4 to TRBJ2-1, with 12 bases identical to TRBD2. The CDR3 has 16 amino acids. The trim removed 4 bases at V and 6 bases at J, leaving 7 bases unmatched. Per germline, CDR1 MRHNA and CDR2 SNTAGT. This CDR3 is CASSVSTSGSFNEQFF. The DNA for the CDR3 is TGTGCCAGCAGTGTCTCGACTAGCGGGAGTTTCAATGAGCAGTTCTTC.

By share of the sample, this clonotype is medium-sized. V gene TRBV12-3 or TRBV12-4 combines with J gene TRBJ2-5; tentatively, D is TRBD1 or TRBD2 (5 bases each). The CDR3 covers 16 residues. The V gene lost 0 bases and the J gene lost 4 bases, with 15 bases spanning the gap. The DNA for the CDR3 is TGTGCCAGCAGTTTAGCCCCCGGGGCCGGTGGAGAGACCCAGTACTTC. It translates to CASSLAPGAGGETQYF.

The table lists this clonotype with many counts. V gene TRBV7-2 combines with J gene TRBJ2-6; D not resolved. The CDR3 sequence is 12 residues long. CDR1 and CDR2 from the germline V gene are SGHTA and FQGNSA. V was cut by 6 bases and J by 2 bases, with 2 bases left in between. CDR3 in DNA: TGTGCCAGCAGAGCTGGGGCCAACGTCCTGACTTTC. Translating it yields CASRAGANVLTF.

This clonotype appeared a few times. The V and J genes are TRBV10-1 and TRBJ2-3, with D possibly matching TRBD2 (6 bases). Looked up from germline, CDR1 is WNHNN and CDR2 is SYGVQD (reference sequence). With 3 bases removed from V and 3 bases from J, the gap between germline ends came to 10 bases. The CDR3 contains 14 residues. CDR3 sequence reads: CASSDGGKTDTQYF. CDR3 in DNA: TGCGCCAGCAGTGACGGGGGAAAAACAGATACGCAGTATTTT.

This clonotype has more than one count but fewer than ten. The CDR3 spells CASSPGTSGSLREQFF. Here the CDR3 DNA reads TGTGCCAGCAGTCCTGGGACTAGCGGGAGTCTGAGGGAGCAGTTCTTC. The rearrangement joins TRBV12-3 or TRBV12-4 to TRBJ2-1, with 14 bases that match TRBD2. The V segment lost 5 bases and the J segment 10 bases; nucleotides outside the gene matches: 10. This CDR3 is 16 amino acids long.

The chain carries TRBV6-1 and TRBJ1-2; D remains ambiguous. This CDR3 is 13 amino acids long. The V gene's germline CDR1 is MNHNS and CDR2 SASEGT. V shed 5 bases and J shed 4 bases, with 11 bases lying between them. Written as DNA, the CDR3 is TGTGCCAGCAGTAAGACGAGGGCCTATGGCTACACCTTC. It is translated as CASSKTRAYGYTF.

This clonotype is labeled medium-sized. The rearrangement uses TRBV7-2 and TRBJ1-4; the D gene is possibly TRBD1 (5 bases). The germline V gene encodes CDR1 SGHTA and CDR2 FQGNSA. The CDR3 loop spans 14 amino acids. Trimming removed 6 bases from V and 7 bases from J, with 15 bases in between. CDR3: CASSPGGGGEKLFF. In DNA form, the CDR3 reads TGTGCCAGCAGTCCCGGCGGGGGGGGTGAAAAACTGTTTTTT.

The chain couples TRBV6-1 to TRBJ1-1; a possible D gene is TRBD1 (6 bases). The CDR3 totals 15 residues. With 3 bases removed from V and 7 bases from J, the gap between germline ends came to 18 bases. Germline V gives CDR1 MNHNS, CDR2 SASEGT. The CDR3 DNA reads TGTGCCAGCAGTGACTCTACGACAGGCCGAATTGAAGCTTTCTTT. As protein: CASSDSTTGRIEAFF.

Note on this clonotype: One junction end does not reproduce the germline sequence, and a read error may be involved. The gene calls are TRBV12-3 or TRBV12-4 and TRBJ2-3; 11 bases are a match to TRBD2. This CDR3 has 16 amino acids. The CDR3 here is CVSSPGLAVATDTQYF. In nucleotides, the CDR3 is TGTGTCAGCAGTCCGGGACTAGCGGTAGCCACAGATACGCAGTATTTT.

By sample fraction, this clonotype is medium-sized (0.01 to 0.1%). The chain couples TRBV11-3 to TRBJ2-4; D is unresolved. Germline CDR1 is SGHNT and CDR2 is YENEEA. Trimming shortened V by 1 base and J by 13 bases, and 11 bases separated the two germline ends. CDR3 length: 12 residues. CDR3 in amino acids: CASSLGNGFQYF. DNA of the CDR3: TGTGCCAGCAGCTTAGGAAATGGCTTCCAGTACTTC.

This clonotype is medium-sized by share. This rearrangement joins TRBV7-2 to TRBJ2-1; D uncertain. The better agreement between TRBJ2-7 and the DNA end casts doubt on the J call. The CDR3 is 11 residues long. Per the germline V gene, CDR1 is SGHTA and CDR2 is FQGNSA. The DNA for the CDR3 is TGTGCCAGCAGGCGAGCCTACGAGCAGTACTTC. Amino acids: CASRRAYEQYF.